Listed here are 5 T cell receptor beta chains from one sample, sequenced in a study of T cell clusters in autoimmune cytopenias. One tube held mixed TRB-A and TRB-B primer pools for touch-down PCR. Reanalyzing the multiplex PCR reads, TCRdb keeps one entry per CDR3 protein, without DNA. The sample totals roughly 4,800 distinct CDR3 sequences; its top ten clones hold about 19%. Each sample's input was around 270 ng genomic DNA, 30,000 to 45,000 genome equivalents. The sequenced material came from peripheral blood. The receptors were gathered from a human donor with an autoimmune cytopenia or autoimmune hepatitis (not recorded which).

This clonotype is identified as medium-sized from frequency. The chain combines TRBV13 with TRBJ2-3; TCRdb selects TRBD1, and the lack of DNA leaves this call unchecked. Germline V gene lookup returns CDR1 PRHDT and CDR2 FYEKMQ (reference sequence). This CDR3 contains 16 residues. The chain's CDR3 is CASSPRTPRSTDTQYF.

This chain connects TRBV11-2 to TRBJ1-5; TCRdb lists TRBD1, though no DNA is available to test this call. In germline, CDR1 is SGHAT, CDR2 FQNNGV. The CDR3 covers 15 residues. CDR3 sequence reads: CASSPGDIPNQPQHF.

The chain couples TRBV20-1 to TRBJ1-1. Germline V CDR1 and CDR2: DFQATT, SNEGSKA (reference sequence). The CDR3 contains 13 residues. The chain's CDR3 is CSASPVRGTEAFF.

The chain combines TRBV12-3 or TRBV12-4 with TRBJ1-4. The CDR3 is 15 residues long. The CDR3 reads CASSLMGSLNEKLFF.

The chain recombines TRBV20-1 with TRBJ1-6. Germline V gene data show CDR1 as DFQATT and CDR2 as SNEGSKA (reference sequence). CDR3 length: 13 residues. The CDR3 loop reads CSARDLVSSPLHF.